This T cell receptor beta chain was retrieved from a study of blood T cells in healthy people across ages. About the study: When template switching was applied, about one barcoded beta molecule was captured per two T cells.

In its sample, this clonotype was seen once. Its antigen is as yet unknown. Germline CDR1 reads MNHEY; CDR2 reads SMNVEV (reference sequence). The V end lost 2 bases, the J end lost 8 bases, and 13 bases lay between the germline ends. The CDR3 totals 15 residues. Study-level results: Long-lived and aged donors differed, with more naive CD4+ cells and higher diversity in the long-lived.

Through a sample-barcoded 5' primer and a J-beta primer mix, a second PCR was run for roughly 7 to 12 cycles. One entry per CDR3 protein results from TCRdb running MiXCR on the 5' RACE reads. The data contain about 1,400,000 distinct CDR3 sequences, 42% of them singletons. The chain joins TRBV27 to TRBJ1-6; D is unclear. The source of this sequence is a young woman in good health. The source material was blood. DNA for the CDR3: TGTGCCAGCAGTTTAGGTGGGGTTATGGATTCACCCCTCCACTTT. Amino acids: CASSLGGVMDSPLHF.